Reported below is one TCR beta chain. Antigen specificity is unknown. The sample originates from a study of T cell repertoires in cytomegalovirus infection. Study details: From public TCR beta signatures came an indication of both CMV infection and matching HLA type.

A single record per CDR3 protein comes from TCRdb applying MiXCR to the reads. The sample has about 100,000 distinct CDR3 sequences, about 25% seen once. Notes on the study in general: Totalled public TCR beta family frequency picked out people who carried CMV plus the relevant HLA. There were HLA-C-restricted CMV-specific TCR beta clonotypes dominating the ex vivo response.

This CDR3 comprises 16 residues. V lost 1 base and J lost 7; bases outside the gene matches: 15. CDR1 and CDR2 (germline): DFQATT, SNEGSKA (reference sequence). This clonotype was sampled from a human donor in good health (CMV status not recorded). Some clones in this sample may be carry-over from other donors' samples. The V gene is TRBV20-1, the J gene TRBJ2-7, with 8 bases matching TRBD2. The material sequenced was CD8+ T cells from PBMCs. CDR3 in amino acids: CSARATDSAVAGEQYF. The CDR3 DNA follows: TGCAGTGCTAGAGCAACAGATAGTGCGGTAGCGGGGGAGCAGTACTTC.